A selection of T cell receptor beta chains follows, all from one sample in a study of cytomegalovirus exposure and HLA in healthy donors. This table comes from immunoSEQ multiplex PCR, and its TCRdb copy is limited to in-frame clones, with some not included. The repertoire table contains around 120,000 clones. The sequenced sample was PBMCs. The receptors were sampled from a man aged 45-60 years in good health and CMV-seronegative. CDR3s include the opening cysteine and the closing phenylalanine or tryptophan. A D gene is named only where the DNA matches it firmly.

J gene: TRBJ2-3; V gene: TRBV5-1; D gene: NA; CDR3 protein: CASTRTWQGNTDTQYF; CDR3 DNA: TGCGCCAGCACCCGCACCTGGCAGGGCAACACAGATACGCAGTATTTT
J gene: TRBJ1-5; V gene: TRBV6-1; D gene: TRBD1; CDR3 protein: CASEGQGNQPQHF; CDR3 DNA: TGTGCCAGCGAAGGACAGGGTAATCAGCCCCAGCATTTT
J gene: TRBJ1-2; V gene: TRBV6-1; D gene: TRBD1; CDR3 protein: CASSEGGQLYGYTF; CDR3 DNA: TGTGCCAGCAGTGAAGGGGGACAGCTATATGGCTACACCTTC
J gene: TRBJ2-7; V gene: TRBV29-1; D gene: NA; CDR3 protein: CSVEKGHRYEQYF; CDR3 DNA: TGCAGCGTTGAAAAAGGACACCGCTACGAGCAGTACTTC
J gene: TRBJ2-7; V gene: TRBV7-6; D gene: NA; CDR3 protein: CASSLIQGRELDEQYF; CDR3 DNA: TGTGCCAGCAGCTTGATACAGGGAAGGGAATTGGACGAGCAGTACTTC
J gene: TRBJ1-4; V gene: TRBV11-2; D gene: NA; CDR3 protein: CASSVGAVWGVGSEKLFF; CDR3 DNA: TGTGCCAGCAGCGTAGGGGCGGTTTGGGGGGTCGGAAGCGAAAAACTGTTTTTT
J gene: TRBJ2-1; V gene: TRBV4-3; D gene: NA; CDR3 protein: CASSPWRGVEQFF; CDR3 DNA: TGCGCCAGCAGCCCCTGGAGGGGCGTCGAGCAGTTCTTC
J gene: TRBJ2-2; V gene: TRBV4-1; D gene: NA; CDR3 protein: CASSQVKGDGTGELFF; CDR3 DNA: TGCGCCAGCAGCCAAGTAAAAGGGGATGGGACCGGGGAGCTGTTTTTT
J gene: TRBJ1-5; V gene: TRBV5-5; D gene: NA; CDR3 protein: CASSLGGDDQPQHF; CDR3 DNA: TGTGCCAGCAGCTTGGGGGGGGACGATCAGCCCCAGCATTTT
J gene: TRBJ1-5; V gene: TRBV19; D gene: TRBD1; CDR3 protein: CASSMPGQGGNQPQHF; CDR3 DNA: TGTGCCAGTAGTATGCCCGGACAGGGTGGCAATCAGCCCCAGCATTTT